The 2 T cell receptor beta chains listed next were all sequenced from one sample in a study of low-dose radiotherapy and immunotherapy resistance in tumors. TRAV- and TRBV-specific primers primed first-strand cDNA, covering alpha and beta chains. The authors ran 15 to 20 PCR cycles to amplify TCRs with a constant-region primer and V-primer adapter. TCRdb processed the reads anew with MiXCR; each CDR3 protein has one entry. Of roughly 90,000 distinct CDR3 sequences detected, 20% appear once; the ten largest clones hold 10% to 15%. Time point noted: after trial treatment. Treatment meaning: LDRT plus nivolumab, ipilimumab, low-dose cyclophosphamide and aspirin (RACIN trial). The sequenced sample was PBMCs, obtained after low-dose radiotherapy plus immunotherapy. The receptors stem from a female donor with ovarian cancer.

In its sample, this clonotype was seen many times. The rearrangement uses TRBV3-1 and TRBJ1-6; 9 nucleotides match TRBD1. Germline lookup yields CDR1 LGHDT and CDR2 YNNKEL (reference sequence). CDR3 length: 14 amino acids. V lost 4 bases and J lost 13; bases outside the gene matches: 8. For the CDR3, the DNA is TGTGCCAGCAGCCGACGGGACAGGGTCGGGCCCCTCCACTTT. It is translated as CASSRRDRVGPLHF.

Many counts were recorded for this clonotype. The chain employs TRBV5-1 and TRBJ1-2, with a weak D call TRBD1 (5 bases). CDR3 length equals 15 residues. Deletions cut 0 bases from V and 6 bases from J, with 15 bases between. Per germline, CDR1 SGHRS and CDR2 YFSETQ. The CDR3 sequence: CASSLDGGKADGYTF. CDR3 DNA: TGCGCCAGCAGCTTGGACGGGGGGAAAGCCGATGGCTACACCTTC.